This TCR beta chain emerged from a study of long-term antiretroviral therapy in people with HIV. Overall study findings and caveats: Clones with expansion before ART led the repertoire at all time points.

There was at least one pre-ART PBMC sample for each donor, plus at least two post-ART PBMC samples. Researchers ran immunoSEQ v3.0 at survey level. It was 40,000-50,000 T-cell genomes per sample that sequencing targeted. TCRdb's copy holds only in-frame clones and misses some; the assay was immunoSEQ multiplex PCR. The table includes tens of thousands of clones, around 87% detected once. For this clone: What it binds is unknown.

Per the germline V gene, CDR1 is SQVTM and CDR2 is ANQGSEA. V lost 5 bases, J lost 5 bases, and 15 bases lay in between. The CDR3 loop spans 13 amino acids. The sequences come from unsorted PBMCs, collected 2.6 years after starting antiretroviral therapy. This receptor was obtained from a woman in her fifties or sixties with HIV. V usage is TRBV29-1 and J usage is TRBJ2-5; the D call may be TRBD1 or TRBD2 (5 bases each). CDR3: CSVLRGHAETQYF. CDR3 DNA: TGCAGCGTTTTGAGGGGTCATGCGGAGACCCAGTACTTC.